A selection of T cell receptor beta chains follows, all from one sample in a study of T cell responses to AZD1222 COVID-19 vaccine. Sequenced by immunoSEQ multiplex PCR; TCRdb stores in-frame clones only, minus some. The sample has roughly 200,000 clones, just under 95% seen once; the top ten hold more than 0.85%. The specimen comprised peripheral blood, sampled 28 days after the second dose of the MenACWY control vaccine. All receptors come from an adult who received the MenACWY meningococcal vaccine as a control. Each CDR3 is given with its conserved first and last residue. The D gene is left open where the match is weak. Clone size is shown for a subset of rows, as once, few, many or a class of expanded clone.

>TRBV30|-|TRBJ2-3|11|-
TGTGCCTGGAGTTTAGTATCGTCGCAGTATTTT
CAWSLVSSQYF
>TRBV28|-|TRBJ2-3|13|few
TGTGCCAGCAGTCCCGACGGCGGTGATACGCAGTATTTT
CASSPDGGDTQYF
>TRBV7-8|-|TRBJ1-4|13|-
TGTGCCAGCAGCCCCAGACAGGATGAAAAACTGTTTTTT
CASSPRQDEKLFF
>TRBV25-1|-|TRBJ2-3|17|-
TGTGCCAGCAGCCAAAACGGGTTAGTCGGGGGCACAGATACGCAGTATTTT
CASSQNGLVGGTDTQYF
>TRBV5-1|TRBD2|TRBJ2-1|15|-
TGCGCCAGCAGCTCGCCCGGGACTAGCGGCGATGAGCAGTTCTTC
CASSSPGTSGDEQFF
>TRBV18|TRBD1|TRBJ1-3|20|-
TGTGCCAGCTCATCTACCCTCCCCCTCGACAGGGGCAGCTCTGGAAACACCATATATTTT
CASSSTLPLDRGSSGNTIYF
>TRBV19|TRBD1|TRBJ1-5|17|-
TGTGCCAGTAGTCTACGGACAGGGGGCGACGTGGGTCAGCCCCAGCATTTT
CASSLRTGGDVGQPQHF
>TRBV5-4|TRBD1|TRBJ1-4|14|-
TGTGCCAGCAGCTCGGGGACAGTTAATGAAAAACTGTTTTTT
CASSSGTVNEKLFF
>TRBV24-1|-|TRBJ2-1|13|-
TGTGCCACCAGTGATTTTGGGGTAAATGAGCAGTTCTTC
CATSDFGVNEQFF
>TRBV7-2|TRBD2|TRBJ2-7|16|-
TGTGCCAGCAGCTTAGTGGGAGGGACGGGTTCCTACGAGCAGTACTTC
CASSLVGGTGSYEQYF
>TRBV18|-|TRBJ1-5|13|-
TGTGCCAGCTCTACCTCTAAGAATCAGCCCCAGCATTTT
CASSTSKNQPQHF
>TRBV11-2|-|TRBJ1-1|15|-
TGTGCCAGCAGCCTTGTCGTTGTTAGGGACACTGAAGCTTTCTTT
CASSLVVVRDTEAFF
>TRBV29-1|-|TRBJ2-7|15|-
TGCAGCGTCGTCGGCGCTGGGGGTGGCTCCTACGAGCAGTACTTC
CSVVGAGGGSYEQYF
>TRBV9|-|TRBJ1-2|14|-
TGTGCCAGCAGCGTAGGTCCGGGGAACTATGGCTACACCTTC
CASSVGPGNYGYTF
>TRBV13|-|TRBJ1-1|12|-
TGTGCCAGCAGCCCCGGGGGCACTGAAGCTTTCTTT
CASSPGGTEAFF
>TRBV18|-|TRBJ1-1|15|-
TGTGCCAGCTCACCGGTCAGATACATGAACACTGAAGCTTTCTTT
CASSPVRYMNTEAFF
>TRBV29-1|-|TRBJ1-1|12|-
TGCAGCGTTGGTGGATTGGGCACTGAAGCTTTCTTT
CSVGGLGTEAFF
>TRBV5-4|-|TRBJ2-5|16|-
TGTGCCAGCAGCTACCCTGCGGGGGACACACGAGAGACCCAGTACTTC
CASSYPAGDTRETQYF